This T cell receptor (beta chain) was identified in a study of response to subunit inactivated influenza vaccine. TCRdb recomputed calls from the RT-PCR reads with MiXCR, one row per CDR3 protein. The sample has about 500,000 distinct CDR3 sequences; about 7.2% are singletons. Germline CDR1 ENHRY, CDR2 SYGVKD. The V end was cut by 3 bases, the J end by 2 bases, with 9 bases between. The CDR3 spans 14 residues. Regarding the study as a whole: The authors offered the suggestion that each seasonal influenza vaccination recruits few new T cells.

For this clonotype: Its matching antigen is unknown.

The source of this sequence is a man aged 45-69 years who received an inactivated influenza vaccine. The chain employs TRBV10-3 and TRBJ2-3; D is ambiguous. Material: PBMCs from blood, obtained about 23 months after vaccination. This CDR3 reads CAISDLGLTDTQYF. CDR3 coding DNA: TGTGCCATCAGTGATCTCGGGCTCACAGATACGCAGTATTTT.